Sequencing of this TCR beta chain was carried out in a study of metastatic and nonmetastatic thyroid tumors. Study overall: Repertoire data that came from the blood and tumor or nodule tissue of malignant and benign thyroid patients were compared. Regarding the study as a whole: Within blood and tumor, benign nodules reportedly had significantly lower TCR beta diversity than malignant thyroid tumors did.

The length of the CDR3 is 15 residues. Trimming at V came to 6 bases and at J to 0 bases, leaving 7 bases not matched to a gene. Germline V gives CDR1 LNHDA, CDR2 SQIVND (reference sequence). Each patient came to thyroid surgery without any prior treatment (of any kind). This clone was observed a few times. Its antigen is still unknown. Source study methods: In papillary thyroid cancer, a distant-metastasis classifier was built using CDR3 differences across clinicopathological groups. TCRdb re-clonotyped the PCR reads through MiXCR. TCRdb, not the authors, supplied the V and J calls. This sample has 7,700 or so clones, with around a third found just once.

This TCR came from a female donor with papillary thyroid cancer or a benign thyroid nodule (not recorded which). Some clones in this sample may be carry-over from other donors' samples. Sequences were obtained from tumor tissue. The chain combines TRBV19 with TRBJ2-7; 8 positions match TRBD1. The CDR3 is CASRPTGGTSYEQYF. The CDR3 region has the DNA TGTGCCAGTAGACCAACAGGGGGTACCTCCTACGAGCAGTACTTC.